This is a list of T cell receptor beta chains from one sample in a study of shared clonotypes between healthy human individuals. Data came from immunoSEQ multiplex PCR; TCRdb stores just in-frame clones and leaves some out. The repertoire holds approximately 460,000 clones, more than 70% seen once, with about 12% in the top ten. The sequencing sample was made of PBMCs. Every receptor here comes from a woman aged 40 to 49 in good health. Some clones in this sample may be carry-over from other donors' samples. Both conserved end residues are part of each CDR3. Fields, in order: V gene, clone size, D gene, J gene, CDR3 DNA, CDR3 protein. D genes are given only for firm matches. Only part of the rows carry a size: once, few, many, or a class if the clone is expanded.

V gene: TRBV12-2
clone size: .
D gene: .
J gene: TRBJ2-2
CDR3 DNA: TGTGCAAGTCGCTTAGCGATTACCCTGAACACCGGGGAGCTGTTTTTT
CDR3 protein: CASRLAITLNTGELFF

V gene: TRBV7-9
clone size: many
D gene: TRBD1
J gene: TRBJ2-5
CDR3 DNA: TGTGCCAGCAGCTTAACAGGGGGCCCAGAGACCCAGTACTTC
CDR3 protein: CASSLTGGPETQYF

V gene: TRBV15
clone size: .
D gene: TRBD1
J gene: TRBJ1-2
CDR3 DNA: TGTGCCACCAGCAGAGATACAGGGGGCATTGATGGCTACACCTTC
CDR3 protein: CATSRDTGGIDGYTF

V gene: TRBV11-2
clone size: .
D gene: .
J gene: TRBJ1-4
CDR3 DNA: TGTGCCAGCAGCCCCGGACAGATGCTTGCAACTAATGAAAAACTGTTTTTT
CDR3 protein: CASSPGQMLATNEKLFF

V gene: TRBV9
clone size: .
D gene: .
J gene: TRBJ2-1
CDR3 DNA: TGTGCCAGCAGCGTAGCTAGCTACAATGAGCAGTTCTTC
CDR3 protein: CASSVASYNEQFF

V gene: TRBV19
clone size: .
D gene: TRBD2
J gene: TRBJ2-5
CDR3 DNA: TGTGCCAGTAGTCTCGGGACTAGCGGGAGGGGAGAGACCCAGTACTTC
CDR3 protein: CASSLGTSGRGETQYF

V gene: TRBV6-6
clone size: .
D gene: .
J gene: TRBJ2-7
CDR3 DNA: TGTGCCAGCAGTTTGTCAACCAACTACGAGCAGTACTTC
CDR3 protein: CASSLSTNYEQYF

V gene: TRBV5-4
clone size: .
D gene: .
J gene: TRBJ2-7
CDR3 DNA: TGTGCCAGCAGCTTATCCCCAAGCGGTGACTACGAGCAGTACTTC
CDR3 protein: CASSLSPSGDYEQYF

V gene: TRBV28
clone size: .
D gene: .
J gene: TRBJ2-7
CDR3 DNA: TGTGCCAGTCCCAGCCGCTTAACCTACGAGCAGTACTTC
CDR3 protein: CASPSRLTYEQYF

V gene: TRBV5-1
clone size: .
D gene: .
J gene: TRBJ1-4
CDR3 DNA: TGTGCCAGCAGCTTGGGAGAAAAACTGTTTTTT
CDR3 protein: CASSLGEKLFF

V gene: TRBV7-8
clone size: .
D gene: .
J gene: TRBJ2-5
CDR3 DNA: TGTGCCAGCAGCTCGAATGAAGGGAAGGCAGAGACCCAGTACTTC
CDR3 protein: CASSSNEGKAETQYF

V gene: TRBV19
clone size: .
D gene: TRBD1
J gene: TRBJ1-5
CDR3 DNA: TGTGCCAGCTACAGGGGAGGCAATCAGCCCCAGCATTTT
CDR3 protein: CASYRGGNQPQHF

V gene: TRBV29-1
clone size: .
D gene: .
J gene: TRBJ2-4
CDR3 DNA: TGCAGCGTTGGGGAGGTGTGGGCCAAAAACATTCAGTACTTC
CDR3 protein: CSVGEVWAKNIQYF

V gene: TRBV6-1
clone size: .
D gene: TRBD1
J gene: TRBJ2-1
CDR3 DNA: TGTGCCAGCAGTGAGCTACCGGGACAGGGTGGGGATGAGCAGTTCTTC
CDR3 protein: CASSELPGQGGDEQFF

V gene: TRBV5-1
clone size: .
D gene: .
J gene: TRBJ2-1
CDR3 DNA: TGCGCCAGCAGCTTGCTAGGGGATCCCCCTGAGCAGTTCTTC
CDR3 protein: CASSLLGDPPEQFF

V gene: TRBV11-3
clone size: .
D gene: .
J gene: TRBJ2-2
CDR3 DNA: TGTGCCAGCAGCCGACGAGGGAGCACCGGGGAGCTGTTTTTT
CDR3 protein: CASSRRGSTGELFF

V gene: TRBV28
clone size: .
D gene: .
J gene: TRBJ1-1
CDR3 DNA: TGTGCCAGCAGTTTAGGGCAGGGTGGGACTGAAGCTTTCTTT
CDR3 protein: CASSLGQGGTEAFF

V gene: TRBV7-8
clone size: .
D gene: TRBD1
J gene: TRBJ2-7
CDR3 DNA: TGTGCCAGCAGCTTAACAGGGGTTGGATTTGACGAGCAGTACTTC
CDR3 protein: CASSLTGVGFDEQYF

V gene: TRBV6-1
clone size: .
D gene: .
J gene: TRBJ2-5
CDR3 DNA: TGTGCCAGCAGTGAATCTCAGACTCAAGAGACCCAGTACTTC
CDR3 protein: CASSESQTQETQYF

V gene: TRBV28
clone size: .
D gene: .
J gene: TRBJ1-1
CDR3 DNA: TGTGCCAGCAGCTCGGACAGAGTGGCTTTCTTT
CDR3 protein: CASSSDRVAFF

V gene: TRBV28
clone size: many
D gene: .
J gene: TRBJ1-2
CDR3 DNA: TGTGCCAGCAGTTCCTTACGAGGCTACACCTTC
CDR3 protein: CASSSLRGYTF

V gene: TRBV13
clone size: .
D gene: .
J gene: TRBJ2-5
CDR3 DNA: TGTGCCAGCAGCTTTATCCAAGAGACCCAGTACTTC
CDR3 protein: CASSFIQETQYF

V gene: TRBV29-1
clone size: once
D gene: TRBD1
J gene: TRBJ1-2
CDR3 DNA: TGCAGCGTGACAGGGTATTCTGGCTACACCTTC
CDR3 protein: CSVTGYSGYTF

V gene: TRBV7-6
clone size: .
D gene: .
J gene: TRBJ2-1
CDR3 DNA: TGTGCCAGCAGCTTGCTGACAGGCAGTACAAATGAGCAGTTCTTC
CDR3 protein: CASSLLTGSTNEQFF

V gene: TRBV9
clone size: .
D gene: .
J gene: TRBJ2-7
CDR3 DNA: TGTGCCAGCAGCTATGACAGCTCCGAGCAGTACTTC
CDR3 protein: CASSYDSSEQYF

V gene: TRBV6-4
clone size: .
D gene: .
J gene: TRBJ2-3
CDR3 DNA: TGTGCCAGCAGTCGTTCTAGCACAGATACGCAGTATTTT
CDR3 protein: CASSRSSTDTQYF

V gene: TRBV19
clone size: .
D gene: TRBD1
J gene: TRBJ1-5
CDR3 DNA: TGTGCCAGTAGTATCTTCGGACAGGCCGGGCAGCCCCAGCATTTT
CDR3 protein: CASSIFGQAGQPQHF

V gene: TRBV27
clone size: few
D gene: TRBD2
J gene: TRBJ2-3
CDR3 DNA: TGTGCCAGCAGTCTCGGACTAGGCACAGATACGCAGTATTTT
CDR3 protein: CASSLGLGTDTQYF

V gene: TRBV5-6
clone size: .
D gene: TRBD2
J gene: TRBJ2-7
CDR3 DNA: TGTGCCAGCAGCCCCGGACTAGCGGGCGCCTCCTACGAGCAGTACTTC
CDR3 protein: CASSPGLAGASYEQYF

V gene: TRBV5-1
clone size: .
D gene: TRBD2
J gene: TRBJ2-5
CDR3 DNA: TGCGCCAGCAGCTTGGCATTAGCGGGAGTTGGGGAGACCCAGTACTTC
CDR3 protein: CASSLALAGVGETQYF

V gene: TRBV10-2
clone size: few
D gene: TRBD1
J gene: TRBJ1-5
CDR3 DNA: TGCGCCAGCAGTGAGTACAGGGGACAGGGGGCTTTCGGCAATCAGCCCCAGCATTTT
CDR3 protein: CASSEYRGQGAFGNQPQHF

V gene: TRBV5-6
clone size: .
D gene: .
J gene: TRBJ2-3
CDR3 DNA: TGTGCCAGCAGTTTGGATATTAGCACAGATACGCAGTATTTT
CDR3 protein: CASSLDISTDTQYF

V gene: TRBV7-6
clone size: .
D gene: .
J gene: TRBJ1-5
CDR3 DNA: TGTGCCAGCAGCTTAGGTATGGGGCAGCCCCAGCATTTT
CDR3 protein: CASSLGMGQPQHF

V gene: TRBV30
clone size: few
D gene: TRBD2
J gene: TRBJ2-7
CDR3 DNA: TGTGCCTGGAGGCCCGGGGGGGGTGGCTCCTACGAGCAGTACTTC
CDR3 protein: CAWRPGGGGSYEQYF

V gene: TRBV7-9
clone size: .
D gene: TRBD2
J gene: TRBJ2-3
CDR3 DNA: TGTGCCAGCAGCCAATGGCTAGCGGGAGGCCTTAGCACAGATACGCAGTATTTT
CDR3 protein: CASSQWLAGGLSTDTQYF

V gene: TRBV21-1
clone size: many
D gene: .
J gene: TRBJ1-2
CDR3 DNA: TGTGCCAGCAGCAAAGCCCCCCTATCCTATGGCTACACCTTC
CDR3 protein: CASSKAPLSYGYTF

V gene: TRBV18
clone size: .
D gene: .
J gene: TRBJ1-6
CDR3 DNA: TGTGCCAGCTCACGACAGGAGTGGACATCACCCCTCCACTTT
CDR3 protein: CASSRQEWTSPLHF

V gene: TRBV5-1
clone size: .
D gene: TRBD2
J gene: TRBJ2-3
CDR3 DNA: TGCGCCAGCAGAGGATCAGCGGGAGGCTCAGATACGCAGTATTTT
CDR3 protein: CASRGSAGGSDTQYF

V gene: TRBV5-1
clone size: .
D gene: .
J gene: TRBJ2-7
CDR3 DNA: TGCGCCAGCAGCTTGGGACTGAATCCCGACCGGGGCGAAGAGCAGTACTTC
CDR3 protein: CASSLGLNPDRGEEQYF

V gene: TRBV2
clone size: .
D gene: .
J gene: TRBJ2-7
CDR3 DNA: TGTGCCAGCAGATTATCCGGGTCGTCGGCCGAGCAGTACTTC
CDR3 protein: CASRLSGSSAEQYF

V gene: TRBV11-3
clone size: .
D gene: TRBD2
J gene: TRBJ2-1
CDR3 DNA: TGTGCCAGCAGCTCGGGGGGGACCGTGCAGTTCTTC
CDR3 protein: CASSSGGTVQFF

V gene: TRBV5-1
clone size: .
D gene: TRBD1
J gene: TRBJ1-1
CDR3 DNA: TGCGCCAGCAGCCCCACCGGGACAGCGAACACTGAAGCTTTCTTT
CDR3 protein: CASSPTGTANTEAFF

V gene: TRBV9
clone size: once
D gene: TRBD1
J gene: TRBJ1-1
CDR3 DNA: TGTGCCAGCAGTACAACAGGGGGCTGGACTGAAGCTTTCTTT
CDR3 protein: CASSTTGGWTEAFF